A single sample gave rise to the 9 T cell receptor beta chains below, sequenced in a study of identifying expanded T cells in peripheral blood (dated 2019 in TCRdb). Library prep was done by the immunoSEQ multiplex PCR assay. Imported from immuneACCESS, the table was reduced by TCRdb to in-frame sequences with V and J called. These copies leave out some clones; in studies compared against another copy, an unresolved V gene accounts for under half, and the cause of the remainder is not known. The sample table contains approximately 80,000 clones; only one count was recorded for roughly 86% of them. Around 19% of the sample comes from the top ten. Sequencing used blood. Receptor source: a person aged 18 to 70 in good health.

V gene TRBV27 combines with J gene TRBJ2-5; 8 nucleotides align to TRBD1. With 2 bases clipped from V and 7 bases from J, the junction kept 9 bases outside the gene matches. The CDR3 is 15 amino acids. In germline, CDR1 is MNHEY, CDR2 SMNVEV (reference sequence). The CDR3 spells CASSLEVEGTGTQYF. CDR3 bases: TGTGCCAGCAGTTTAGAGGTCGAGGGGACAGGGACCCAGTACTTC.

This sequence joins TRBV7-2 and TRBJ1-1, with D unresolved. The CDR3 spans 11 residues. V was cut by 5 bases and J by 5 bases, with 6 bases left in between. CDR1 and CDR2 from the germline V gene are SGHTA and FQGNSA. The CDR3 sequence is CASSPRTEAFF. The CDR3 nucleotides read TGTGCCAGCAGCCCAAGGACTGAAGCTTTCTTT.

The chain joins TRBV9 to TRBJ2-3; 9 bases are shared with TRBD2. The CDR3 is 19 amino acids. The V gene end was trimmed by 3 bases and the J gene end by 4 bases; junction bases not matched to a gene: 18. The germline gives CDR1 SGDLS, CDR2 YYNGEE. The CDR3 region has the DNA TGTGCCAGCAGCGAGGATTTTGTTGGCGGGAGGGCCGGGTCAGATACGCAGTATTTT. Translated, it gives CASSEDFVGGRAGSDTQYF. Using reference TRBV9 and TRBJ2-3 for the parts outside the CDR3, the full variable domain is DSGVTQTPKHLITATGQRVTLRCSPRSGDLSVYWYQQSLDQGLQFLIQYYNGEERAKGNILERFSAQQFPDLHSELNLSSLELGDSALYFCASSEDFVGGRAGSDTQYFGPGTRLTVL.

The rearrangement uses TRBV5-6 and TRBJ2-1; TRBD2 aligns across 9 bases. Germline V gene data show CDR1 as SGHDT and CDR2 as YYEEEE. This CDR3 is built from 15 residues. After removal of 4 bases from V and 6 bases from J, the junction contained 8 bases not matched to a gene. DNA for the CDR3: TGTGCCAGCAGCCTGGGACTAGCTTATGGCAATGAGCAGTTCTTC. Its translation: CASSLGLAYGNEQFF.

The rearrangement joins TRBV6-5 to TRBJ2-7; TRBD1 might be the D (5 bases). Germline values: CDR1 MNHEY, CDR2 SVGAGI. The CDR3 totals 13 residues. Trimming removed 0 bases from V and 6 bases from J, with 9 bases in between. The CDR3 bases are TGTGCCAGCAGTTACTCGCAGGGCTCCGAGCAGTACTTC. It codes for CASSYSQGSEQYF.

V gene TRBV19 combines with J gene TRBJ1-1; D gene uncertain. This CDR3 contains 14 residues. Germline V gene data show CDR1 as LNHDA and CDR2 as SQIVND (reference sequence). V shed 3 bases and J shed 4 bases, with 12 bases lying between them. For the CDR3, the DNA is TGTGCCAGTAGTATGACACAGTGGGGCACTGAAGCTTTCTTT. This encodes CASSMTQWGTEAFF.

The V call is TRBV28, the J call TRBJ2-5; no clear D. Trimming took 5 bases from V and 1 from J, leaving 5 bases between them. The CDR3 has 12 residues. Germline V gene lookup returns CDR1 MDHEN and CDR2 SYDVKM. The CDR3 reads CASSLGQETQYF. Written as DNA, the CDR3 is TGTGCCAGCAGTCTGGGCCAAGAGACCCAGTACTTC.

This clone was picked up one time. This chain links TRBV11-2 with TRBJ2-5; D might be TRBD2 (6 bases). This CDR3 has 14 amino acids. V lost 4 bases and J lost 3, with 12 bases in between. Germline lookup yields CDR1 SGHAT and CDR2 FQNNGV. CDR3 amino acids: CASSSTGVKETQYF. CDR3 bases: TGTGCCAGCAGCTCGACGGGAGTTAAAGAGACCCAGTACTTC.

The chain recombines TRBV7-9 with TRBJ2-7; weak D call: TRBD2 (6 bases). The germline V and J ends were trimmed by 5 bases and 1 base, with 12 bases remaining between them. The CDR3 has 14 amino acids. Germline lookup yields CDR1 SEHNR and CDR2 FQNEAQ (reference sequence). The CDR3, as DNA: TGTGCCAGCAGCCTCCCGGAGGGGTCCTACGAGCAGTACTTC. The encoded protein is CASSLPEGSYEQYF. Using reference TRBV7-9 and TRBJ2-7 for the parts outside the CDR3, the full variable domain is DTGVSQNPRHKITKRGQNVTFRCDPISEHNRLYWYRQTLGQGPEFLTYFQNEAQLEKSRLLSDRFSAERPKGSFSTLEIQRTEQGDSAMYLCASSLPEGSYEQYFGPGTRLTVT.